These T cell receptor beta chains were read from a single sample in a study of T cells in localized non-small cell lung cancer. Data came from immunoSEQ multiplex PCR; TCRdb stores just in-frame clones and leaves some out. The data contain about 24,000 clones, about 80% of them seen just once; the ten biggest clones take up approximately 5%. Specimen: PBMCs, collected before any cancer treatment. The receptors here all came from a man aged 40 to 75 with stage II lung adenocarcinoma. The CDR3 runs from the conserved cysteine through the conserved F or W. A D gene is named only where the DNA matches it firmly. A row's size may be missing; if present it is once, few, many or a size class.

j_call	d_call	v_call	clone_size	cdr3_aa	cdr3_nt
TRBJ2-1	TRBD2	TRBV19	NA	CASSSRTSGGFNEQFF	TGTGCCAGTAGTAGCCGGACTAGCGGGGGGTTCAATGAGCAGTTCTTC
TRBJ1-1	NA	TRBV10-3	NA	CAYRGGDEGNTEAFF	TGTGCCTACCGGGGCGGGGATGAGGGGAACACTGAAGCTTTCTTT
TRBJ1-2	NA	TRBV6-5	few	CASSYSVQGNGYTF	TGTGCCAGCAGTTACTCGGTACAGGGCAATGGCTACACCTTC
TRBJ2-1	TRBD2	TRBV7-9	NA	CASIPLGLAGVSEQFF	TGTGCCAGCATTCCACTTGGGCTAGCGGGAGTTTCTGAGCAGTTCTTC
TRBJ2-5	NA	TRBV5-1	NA	CASSQSRGQETQYF	TGCGCCAGCAGCCAATCTCGGGGGCAAGAGACCCAGTACTTC
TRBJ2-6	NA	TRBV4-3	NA	CASSQDFLSGANVLTF	TGCGCCAGCAGCCAAGATTTTTTGTCTGGGGCCAACGTCCTGACTTTC
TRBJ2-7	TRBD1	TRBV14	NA	CASSPYRDRGYEQYF	TGTGCCAGCAGCCCCTACCGGGACAGGGGATACGAGCAGTACTTC
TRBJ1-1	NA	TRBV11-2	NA	CASSPRANTEAFF	TGTGCCAGCAGCCCCCGGGCGAACACTGAAGCTTTCTTT
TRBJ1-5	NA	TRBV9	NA	CASSPALGQPQHF	TGTGCCAGCAGTCCGGCATTGGGTCAGCCCCAGCATTTT
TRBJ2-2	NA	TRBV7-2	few	CASSLYGQSGELFF	TGTGCCAGCAGCTTATACGGCCAGAGCGGGGAGCTGTTTTTT
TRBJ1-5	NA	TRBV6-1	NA	CASSTNDNQPQHF	TGTGCCAGCAGCACTAATGACAATCAGCCCCAGCATTTT
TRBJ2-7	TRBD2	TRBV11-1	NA	CASSPRSGGASYEQYF	TGTGCCAGCAGCCCCCGGAGCGGGGGTGCCTCCTACGAGCAGTACTTC
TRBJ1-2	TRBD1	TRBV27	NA	CASSHGTGLGGYTF	TGTGCCAGCAGCCACGGGACAGGCCTTGGGGGCTACACCTTC
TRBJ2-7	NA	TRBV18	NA	CASSPLGDREQYF	TGTGCCAGCTCCCCATTAGGGGACCGCGAGCAGTACTTC
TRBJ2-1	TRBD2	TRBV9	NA	CASSVGGRALSRDEQFF	TGTGCCAGCAGCGTAGGTGGGAGGGCCTTAAGCCGAGATGAGCAGTTCTTC
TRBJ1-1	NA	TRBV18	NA	CASSPPARVGDAEAFF	TGTGCCAGCTCACCACCCGCGAGGGTGGGGGACGCTGAAGCTTTCTTT
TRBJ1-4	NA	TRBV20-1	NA	CSAMYGEKLFF	TGCAGTGCTATGTATGGTGAAAAACTGTTTTTT
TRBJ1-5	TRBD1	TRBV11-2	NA	CASSPGQGAVQPQHF	TGTGCCAGCAGCCCAGGACAGGGGGCCGTTCAGCCCCAGCATTTT
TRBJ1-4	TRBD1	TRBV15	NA	CATSRDGDRREKLFF	TGTGCCACCAGCAGAGATGGGGACAGAAGAGAAAAACTGTTTTTT
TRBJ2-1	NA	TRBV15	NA	CATSRDPGNVDEQFF	TGTGCCACCAGCAGAGATCCGGGCAATGTCGATGAGCAGTTCTTC
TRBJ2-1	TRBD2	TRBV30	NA	CSLSGRAGGEQFF	TGTTCCCTTAGCGGGAGGGCGGGGGGTGAGCAGTTCTTC
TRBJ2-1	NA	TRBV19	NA	CASSIGTFNEQFF	TGTGCCAGTAGTATAGGGACATTCAATGAGCAGTTCTTC
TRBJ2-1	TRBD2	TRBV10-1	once	CASSESGTSGYNEQFF	TGCGCCAGCAGTGAGTCAGGGACTAGCGGATACAATGAGCAGTTCTTC
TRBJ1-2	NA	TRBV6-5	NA	CASSYYGNYGYTF	TGTGCCAGCAGTTACTACGGGAACTATGGCTACACCTTC
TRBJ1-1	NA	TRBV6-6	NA	CATDRTANTEAFF	TGTGCCACAGACAGGACGGCGAACACTGAAGCTTTCTTT
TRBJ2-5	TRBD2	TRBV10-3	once	CAISDQNGGGETQYF	TGTGCCATCAGTGACCAAAATGGGGGAGGGGAGACCCAGTACTTC
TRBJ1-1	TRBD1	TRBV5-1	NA	CASSLDRGAEAFF	TGCGCCAGCAGCTTGGACAGGGGCGCTGAAGCTTTCTTT
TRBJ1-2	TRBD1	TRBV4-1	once	CASSEDRAGGYTF	TGCGCCAGCAGCGAAGACAGGGCTGGTGGCTACACCTTC
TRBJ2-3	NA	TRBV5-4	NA	CASSPRERSTDTQYF	TGTGCCAGCAGCCCCAGGGAGAGGAGCACAGATACGCAGTATTTT
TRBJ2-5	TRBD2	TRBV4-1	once	CASSHGLEGPETQYF	TGCGCCAGCAGCCATGGACTAGAGGGTCCAGAGACCCAGTACTTC
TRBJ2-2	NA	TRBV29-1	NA	CSVAGMNTGELFF	TGCAGCGTTGCCGGGATGAACACCGGGGAGCTGTTTTTT